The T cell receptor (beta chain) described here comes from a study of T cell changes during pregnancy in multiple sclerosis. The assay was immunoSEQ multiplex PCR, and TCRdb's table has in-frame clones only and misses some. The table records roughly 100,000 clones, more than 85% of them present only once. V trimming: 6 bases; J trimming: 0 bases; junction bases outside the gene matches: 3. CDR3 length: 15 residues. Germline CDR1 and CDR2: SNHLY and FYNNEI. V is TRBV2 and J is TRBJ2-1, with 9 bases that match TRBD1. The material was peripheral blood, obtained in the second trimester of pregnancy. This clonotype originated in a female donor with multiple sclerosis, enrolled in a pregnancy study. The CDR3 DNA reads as TGTGCCAGCAGCGAGGGACAGGGCTCCTACAATGAGCAGTTCTTC. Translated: CASSEGQGSYNEQFF.